The source of this T cell receptor beta chain is a study of cytomegalovirus exposure and HLA in healthy donors. In regard to this clone: Its antigen is as yet unknown.

Generated by immunoSEQ multiplex PCR, the TCRdb table keeps only in-frame clones and is missing some. The profile shows about 330,000 clones, around 90% of them singletons. Germline CDR1 reads SGHKS; CDR2 reads YYEKEE (reference sequence). V shed 7 bases and J 0 bases; nucleotides not matched to a gene: 4. There are 14 residues in the CDR3. Study conclusions and caveats: The authors confirmed in vitro that a few CMV-associated chains were specific for CMV antigens. Most TCR sequences showed up rarely, but some public TCRs showed up in many donors. Subsequent analysis revealed that first-cohort TCR clusters tended to co-occur in the roughly 120 validation repertoires. The authors enumerated some 170 TCR beta chains as linked to cytomegalovirus.

The sample taken for sequencing was PBMCs. This clonotype was sampled from a woman aged 30 to 39 in good health and CMV-seropositive. The V gene is TRBV5-5, the J gene TRBJ2-7; 10 bases map to TRBD2. The CDR3: CASCVAGGSYEQYF. CDR3 nucleotide sequence: TGTGCCAGCTGTGTAGCGGGGGGCTCCTACGAGCAGTACTTC.